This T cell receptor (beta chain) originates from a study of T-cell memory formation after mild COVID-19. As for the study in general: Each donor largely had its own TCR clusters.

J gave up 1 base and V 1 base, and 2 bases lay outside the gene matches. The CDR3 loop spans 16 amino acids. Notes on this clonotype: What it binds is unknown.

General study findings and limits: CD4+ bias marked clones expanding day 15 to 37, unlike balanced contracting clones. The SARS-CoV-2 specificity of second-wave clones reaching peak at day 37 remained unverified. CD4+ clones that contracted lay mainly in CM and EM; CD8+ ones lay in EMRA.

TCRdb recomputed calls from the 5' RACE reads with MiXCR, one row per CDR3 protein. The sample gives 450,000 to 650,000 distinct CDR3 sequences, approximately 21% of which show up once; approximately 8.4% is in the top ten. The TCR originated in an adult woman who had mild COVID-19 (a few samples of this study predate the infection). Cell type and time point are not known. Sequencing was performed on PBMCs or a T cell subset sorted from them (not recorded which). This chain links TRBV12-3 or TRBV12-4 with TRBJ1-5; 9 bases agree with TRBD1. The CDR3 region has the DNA TGTGCCAGCAGTTTAGGACAGGGGGTGAGCAATCAGCCCCAGCATTTT. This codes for CASSLGQGVSNQPQHF.